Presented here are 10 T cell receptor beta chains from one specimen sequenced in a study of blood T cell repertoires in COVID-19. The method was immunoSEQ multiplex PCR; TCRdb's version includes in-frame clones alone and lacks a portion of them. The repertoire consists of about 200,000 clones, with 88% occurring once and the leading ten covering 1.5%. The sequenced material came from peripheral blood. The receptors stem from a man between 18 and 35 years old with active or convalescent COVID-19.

The CDR3 region is CASLSRLGRGELFF. CDR3 nucleotide sequence: TGTGCCAGCCTTTCACGTCTTGGGCGCGGGGAGCTGTTTTTT. This chain connects TRBV7-2 to TRBJ2-2, with unresolved D. CDR1 and CDR2 from the germline V gene are SGHTA and FQGNSA. The length of the CDR3 is 14 residues. The germline V and J ends were trimmed by 8 bases and 7 bases, with 17 bases remaining between them. Complete variable domain (other parts from reference TRBV7-2 and TRBJ2-2): GAGVSQSPSNKVTEKGKDVELRCDPISGHTALYWYRQSLGQGLEFLIYFQGNSAPDKSGLPSDRFSAERTGGSVSTLTIQRTQQEDSAVYLCASLSRLGRGELFFGEGSRLTVL.

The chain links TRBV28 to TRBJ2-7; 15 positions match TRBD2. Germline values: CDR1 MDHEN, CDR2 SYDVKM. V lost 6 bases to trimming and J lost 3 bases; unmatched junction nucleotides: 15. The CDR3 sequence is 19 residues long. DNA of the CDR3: TGTGCCAGCAGCCGCACGGGACTAGCGGGAGGAGAGCGCAACTACGAGCAGTACTTC. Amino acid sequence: CASSRTGLAGGERNYEQYF.

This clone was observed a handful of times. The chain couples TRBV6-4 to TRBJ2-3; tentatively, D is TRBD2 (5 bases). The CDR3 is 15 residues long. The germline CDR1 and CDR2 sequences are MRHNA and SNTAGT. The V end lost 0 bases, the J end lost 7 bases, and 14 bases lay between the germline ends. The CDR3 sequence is CASSDSPTSSNTQYF. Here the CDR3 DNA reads TGTGCCAGCAGTGACTCCCCTACTAGTTCAAATACGCAGTATTTT.

CDR3 DNA: TGTGCCAGCTCACCACCTGGACAGGGTGGCCACGAGCAGTACTTC. Translating gives CASSPPGQGGHEQYF. The V gene is TRBV18, the J gene TRBJ2-7, with 8 bases that match TRBD1. There are 15 residues in the CDR3. Germline V gene data show CDR1 as KGHSH and CDR2 as LQKENI. Germline trimming cut 0 bases from V and 5 bases from J; bases unmatched to any gene: 6.

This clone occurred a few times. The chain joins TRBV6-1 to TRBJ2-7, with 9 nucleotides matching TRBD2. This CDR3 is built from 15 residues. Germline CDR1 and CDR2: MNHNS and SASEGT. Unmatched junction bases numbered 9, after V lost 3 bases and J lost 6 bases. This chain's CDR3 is CASSEIAGEPLEQYF. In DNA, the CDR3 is TGTGCCAGCAGTGAGATAGCGGGAGAGCCCCTCGAGCAGTACTTC.

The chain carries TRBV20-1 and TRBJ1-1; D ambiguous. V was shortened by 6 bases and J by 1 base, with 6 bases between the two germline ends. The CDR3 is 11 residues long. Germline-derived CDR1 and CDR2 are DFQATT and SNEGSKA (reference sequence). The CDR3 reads CSARKNTEAFF. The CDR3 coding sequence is TGCAGTGCGAGGAAGAACACTGAAGCTTTCTTT.

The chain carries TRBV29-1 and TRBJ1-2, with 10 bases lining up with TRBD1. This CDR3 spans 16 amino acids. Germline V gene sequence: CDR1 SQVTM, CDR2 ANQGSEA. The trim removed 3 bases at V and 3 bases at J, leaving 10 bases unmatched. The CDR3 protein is CSVDAIPGQGHYGYTF. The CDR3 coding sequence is TGCAGCGTTGATGCCATACCGGGACAGGGGCACTATGGCTACACCTTC.

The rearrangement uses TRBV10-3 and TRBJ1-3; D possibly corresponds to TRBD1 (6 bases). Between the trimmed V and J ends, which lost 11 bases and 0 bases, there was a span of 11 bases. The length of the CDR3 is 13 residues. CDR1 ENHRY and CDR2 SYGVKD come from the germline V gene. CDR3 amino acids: CASAGDSGNTIYF. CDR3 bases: TGTGCCTCCGCAGGGGACTCTGGAAACACCATATATTTT.

CDR3 sequence (DNA): TGTGCCAGCAGTCCCGGAGGGACAGGGGGGGAAGAGACCCAGTACTTC. It specifies CASSPGGTGGEETQYF. The J gene is TRBJ2-5, the V gene TRBV6-7; 11 bases are a match to TRBD1. TRBV6-7 falls under the ORF class, with uncertain function. Trimming removed 5 bases from V and 3 bases from J; junction bases left unmatched: 8. The CDR3 loop spans 16 amino acids.

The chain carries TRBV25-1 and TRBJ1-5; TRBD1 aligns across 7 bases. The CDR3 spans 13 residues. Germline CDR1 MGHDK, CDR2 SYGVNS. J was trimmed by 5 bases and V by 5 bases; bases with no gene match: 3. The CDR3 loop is CASSLTGDQPQHF. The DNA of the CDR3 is TGTGCCAGCAGTCTCACAGGGGATCAGCCCCAGCATTTT.